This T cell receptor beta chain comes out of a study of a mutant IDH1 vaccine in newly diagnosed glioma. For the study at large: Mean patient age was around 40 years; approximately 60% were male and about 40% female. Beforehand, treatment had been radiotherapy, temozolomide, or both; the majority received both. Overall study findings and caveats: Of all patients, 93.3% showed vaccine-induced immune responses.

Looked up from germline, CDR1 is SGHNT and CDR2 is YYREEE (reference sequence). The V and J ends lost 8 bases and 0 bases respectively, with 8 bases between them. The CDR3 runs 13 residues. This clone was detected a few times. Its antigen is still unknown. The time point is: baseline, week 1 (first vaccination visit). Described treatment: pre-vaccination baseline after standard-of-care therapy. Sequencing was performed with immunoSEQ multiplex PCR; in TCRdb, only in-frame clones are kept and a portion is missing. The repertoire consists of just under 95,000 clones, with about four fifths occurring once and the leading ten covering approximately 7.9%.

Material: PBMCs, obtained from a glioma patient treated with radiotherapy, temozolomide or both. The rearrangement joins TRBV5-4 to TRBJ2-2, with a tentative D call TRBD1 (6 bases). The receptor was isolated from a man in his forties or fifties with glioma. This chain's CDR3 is CARGTPNTGELFF. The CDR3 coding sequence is TGTGCCAGGGGGACACCGAACACCGGGGAGCTGTTTTTT.